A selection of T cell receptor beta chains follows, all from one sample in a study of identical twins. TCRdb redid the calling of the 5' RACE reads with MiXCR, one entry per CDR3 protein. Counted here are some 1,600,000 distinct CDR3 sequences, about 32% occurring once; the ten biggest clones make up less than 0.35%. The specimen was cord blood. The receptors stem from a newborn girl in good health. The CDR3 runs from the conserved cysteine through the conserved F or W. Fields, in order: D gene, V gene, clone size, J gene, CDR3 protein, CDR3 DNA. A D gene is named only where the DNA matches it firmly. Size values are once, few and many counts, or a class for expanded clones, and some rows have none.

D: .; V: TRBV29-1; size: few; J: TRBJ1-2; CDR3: CSVPGTALSWDGYTF; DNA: TGCAGCGTCCCCGGGACTGCTCTTTCGTGGGATGGCTACACCTTC
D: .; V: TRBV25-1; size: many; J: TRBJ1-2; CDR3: CASSEWDNNYGYTF; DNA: TGTGCCAGCAGTGAATGGGACAATAACTATGGCTACACCTTC
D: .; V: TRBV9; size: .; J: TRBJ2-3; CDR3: CASSVGATSRGDTQYF; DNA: TGTGCCAGCAGCGTAGGGGCGACTAGCAGGGGAGATACGCAGTATTTT
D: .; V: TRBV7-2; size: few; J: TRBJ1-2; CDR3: CASSLAGGGNNYGYTF; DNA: TGTGCCAGCAGCTTAGCCGGGGGGGGGAATAACTATGGCTACACCTTC
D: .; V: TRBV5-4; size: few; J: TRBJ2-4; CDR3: CASSRPDAKNIQYF; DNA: TGTGCCAGCAGCCGGCCGGACGCCAAAAACATTCAGTACTTC
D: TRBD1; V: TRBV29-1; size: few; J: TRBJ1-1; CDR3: CSVAGTGGFINTEAFF; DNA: TGCAGCGTCGCCGGGACAGGAGGCTTTATTAACACTGAAGCTTTCTTT
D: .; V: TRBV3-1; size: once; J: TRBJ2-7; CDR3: CASSQEAYEQYF; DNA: TGTGCCAGCAGCCAGGAAGCATACGAGCAGTACTTC
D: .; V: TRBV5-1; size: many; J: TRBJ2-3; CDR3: CASSFRAITDTQYF; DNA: TGCGCCAGCAGCTTCCGCGCAATCACAGATACGCAGTATTTT
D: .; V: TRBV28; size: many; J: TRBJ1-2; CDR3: CASSRDPYGYTF; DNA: TGTGCCAGCAGTCGGGATCCCTATGGCTACACCTTC
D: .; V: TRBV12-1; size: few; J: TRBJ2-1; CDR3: CASSFVRERLNEQFF; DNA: TGTGCCAGCAGCTTTGTGCGGGAGCGACTAAATGAGCAGTTCTTC
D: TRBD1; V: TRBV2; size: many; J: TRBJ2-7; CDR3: CASSRSTGGYEQYF; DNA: TGTGCCAGCAGTCGATCGACAGGGGGCTACGAGCAGTACTTC
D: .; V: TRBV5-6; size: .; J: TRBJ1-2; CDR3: CASSIGRRPHWGYTF; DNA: TGTGCCAGCAGCATCGGAAGGCGGCCTCATTGGGGCTACACCTTC
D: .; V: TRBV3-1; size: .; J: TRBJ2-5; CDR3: CASSPPRGQETQYF; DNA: TGTGCCAGCAGCCCCCCAAGAGGCCAAGAGACCCAGTACTTC
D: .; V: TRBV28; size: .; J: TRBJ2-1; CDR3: CARSLSGGLRYNEQFF; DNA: TGTGCCCGCAGTTTATCCGGAGGACTTCGGTACAATGAGCAGTTCTTC
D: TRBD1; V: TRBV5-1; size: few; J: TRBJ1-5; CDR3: CASSPGTGRQPQHF; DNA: TGCGCCAGCAGCCCCGGGACAGGGAGACAGCCCCAGCATTTT
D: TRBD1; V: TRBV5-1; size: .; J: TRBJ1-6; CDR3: CASSLAGGRISPLHF; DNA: TGCGCCAGCAGCTTGGCAGGGGGCCGAATTTCACCCCTCCACTTT
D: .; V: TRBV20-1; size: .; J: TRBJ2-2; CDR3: CSANGQNTGELFF; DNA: TGCAGTGCTAACGGACAGAACACCGGGGAGCTGTTTTTT
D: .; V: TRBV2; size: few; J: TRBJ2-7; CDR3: CASSEWDYEQYF; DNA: TGTGCCAGCAGTGAATGGGACTACGAGCAGTACTTC
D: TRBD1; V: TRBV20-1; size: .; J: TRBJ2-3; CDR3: CSAITDRVADTQYF; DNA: TGCAGTGCTATCACCGACAGGGTCGCAGATACGCAGTATTTT
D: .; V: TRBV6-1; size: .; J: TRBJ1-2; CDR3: CASSEALGRDYYGYTF; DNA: TGTGCCAGCAGTGAAGCTCTCGGACGGGACTACTATGGCTACACCTTC
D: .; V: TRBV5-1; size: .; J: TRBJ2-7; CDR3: CASSLFISSGMNEQYF; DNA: TGCGCCAGCAGCTTGTTTATTTCTTCAGGGATGAACGAGCAGTACTTC
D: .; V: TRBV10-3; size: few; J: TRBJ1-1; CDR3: CAIQNTEAFF; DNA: TGTGCCATCCAGAACACTGAAGCTTTCTTT
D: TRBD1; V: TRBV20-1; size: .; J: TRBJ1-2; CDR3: CSALRDRAFYGYTF; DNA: TGCAGTGCCCTTAGGGACAGGGCATTCTATGGCTACACCTTC
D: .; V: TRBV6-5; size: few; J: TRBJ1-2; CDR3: CASRSLQIYGYTF; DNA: TGTGCCAGCAGAAGCTTACAGATCTATGGCTACACCTTC
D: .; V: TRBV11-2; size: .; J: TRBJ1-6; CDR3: CASSLRGNINSPLHF; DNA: TGTGCCAGCAGCTTAAGAGGGAATATTAATTCACCCCTCCACTTT
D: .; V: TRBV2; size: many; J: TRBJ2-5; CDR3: CASSDSRVETQYF; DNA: TGTGCCAGCAGTGATTCTAGGGTGGAGACCCAGTACTTC
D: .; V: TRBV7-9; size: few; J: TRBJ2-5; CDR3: CASFRRGAQETQYF; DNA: TGTGCCAGCTTTAGGAGGGGCGCCCAAGAGACCCAGTACTTC
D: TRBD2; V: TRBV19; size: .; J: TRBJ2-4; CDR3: CASSRAGTSGKGLENIQYF; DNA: TGTGCCAGTAGTAGAGCCGGGACTAGCGGGAAAGGTTTGGAAAACATTCAGTACTTC
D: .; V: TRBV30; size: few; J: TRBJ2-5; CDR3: CAWSPRDLQETQYF; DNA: TGTGCCTGGAGTCCTCGGGATTTACAAGAGACCCAGTACTTC
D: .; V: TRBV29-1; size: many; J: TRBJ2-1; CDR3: CSVEVMSSYNEQFF; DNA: TGCAGCGTTGAGGTCATGAGCTCCTACAATGAGCAGTTCTTC
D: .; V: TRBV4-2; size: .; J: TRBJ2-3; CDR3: CASSQDYGADAQYF; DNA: TGTGCCAGCAGCCAAGATTATGGCGCAGATGCGCAGTATTTT
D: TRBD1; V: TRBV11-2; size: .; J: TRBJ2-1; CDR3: CASSLGYTGTGLYNEQFF; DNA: TGTGCCAGCAGCTTAGGTTATACCGGGACAGGGCTCTACAATGAGCAGTTCTTC
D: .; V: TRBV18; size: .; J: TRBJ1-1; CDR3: CASSPRWTAYTEAFF; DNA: TGTGCCAGCTCACCACGGTGGACAGCTTACACTGAAGCTTTCTTT
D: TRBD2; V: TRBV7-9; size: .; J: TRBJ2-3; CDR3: CASSLPPSGPTADTRYF; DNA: TGTGCCAGCAGCCTACCCCCTAGCGGTCCTACGGCAGATACGCGGTATTTT
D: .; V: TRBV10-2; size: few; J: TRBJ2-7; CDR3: CASLPIHEQYF; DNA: TGCGCCAGCCTACCTATACACGAGCAGTACTTC
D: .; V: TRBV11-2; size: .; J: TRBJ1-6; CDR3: CASSLWGRKESPLHF; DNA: TGTGCCAGCAGCTTATGGGGCCGAAAAGAATCACCCCTCCACTTT
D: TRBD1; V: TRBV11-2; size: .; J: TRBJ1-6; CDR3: CASSLHAWGQGMSSYNSPLHF; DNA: TGTGCCAGCAGCTTACACGCTTGGGGACAGGGAATGAGCTCCTATAATTCACCCCTCCACTTT
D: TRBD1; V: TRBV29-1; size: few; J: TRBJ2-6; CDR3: CSVETGERANVLTF; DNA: TGCAGCGTTGAAACAGGGGAGAGGGCCAACGTCCTGACTTTC
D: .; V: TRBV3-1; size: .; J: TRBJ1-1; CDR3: CASSLLHGDTEAFF; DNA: TGTGCCAGCAGCCTCCTCCATGGGGACACTGAAGCTTTCTTT
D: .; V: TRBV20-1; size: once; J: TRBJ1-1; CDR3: CSASGSFHEQFF; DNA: TGCAGTGCTAGCGGGAGTTTTCATGAGCAGTTCTTT
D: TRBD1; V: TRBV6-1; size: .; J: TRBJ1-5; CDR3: CASSILQGDNQPQHF; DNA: TGTGCCAGCAGTATCCTACAGGGGGACAATCAGCCCCAGCATTTT
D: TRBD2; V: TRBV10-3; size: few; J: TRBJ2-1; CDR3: CAISGPSGGASEQFF; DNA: TGTGCCATCAGTGGCCCTAGCGGGGGGGCCAGTGAGCAGTTCTTC
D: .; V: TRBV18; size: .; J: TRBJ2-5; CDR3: CASSRQAKGGQETQYF; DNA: TGTGCCAGCTCACGGCAGGCCAAAGGAGGCCAAGAGACCCAGTACTTC
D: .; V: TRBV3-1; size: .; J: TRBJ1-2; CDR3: CASSQDLGYYGYTF; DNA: TGTGCCAGCAGCCAAGATTTGGGTTACTATGGCTACACCTTC
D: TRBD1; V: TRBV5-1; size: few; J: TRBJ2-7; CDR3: CASTPAPPGQGYYEQYF; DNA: TGCGCCAGCACCCCAGCCCCTCCGGGACAGGGTTACTACGAGCAGTACTTC
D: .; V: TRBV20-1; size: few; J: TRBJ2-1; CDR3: CSARERPGASIYNEQFF; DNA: TGCAGTGCTAGAGAAAGACCGGGGGCCTCGATTTACAATGAGCAGTTCTTC
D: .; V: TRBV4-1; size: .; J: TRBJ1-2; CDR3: CASSQAQANYGYTF; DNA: TGCGCCAGCAGCCAAGCACAGGCTAACTATGGCTACACCTTC
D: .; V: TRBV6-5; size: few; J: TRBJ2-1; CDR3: CASSYPTGTSSYNEQFF; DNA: TGTGCCAGCAGTTACCCTACCGGGACGTCTTCATACAATGAGCAGTTCTTC
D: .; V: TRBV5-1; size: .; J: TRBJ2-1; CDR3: CASSSDSSEQFF; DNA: TGCGCCAGCAGCTCGGACAGCAGTGAGCAGTTCTTC
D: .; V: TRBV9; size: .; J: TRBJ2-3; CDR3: CASSVAYRGPDTQYF; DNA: TGTGCCAGCAGCGTAGCGTATCGTGGTCCAGATACGCAGTATTTT
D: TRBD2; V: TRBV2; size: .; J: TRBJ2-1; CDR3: CASSLTSGRPLEQFF; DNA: TGTGCCAGCAGTTTGACTAGCGGGAGGCCCCTCGAGCAGTTCTTC
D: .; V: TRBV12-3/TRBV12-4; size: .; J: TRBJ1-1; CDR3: CASSLTWNTEAFF; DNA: TGTGCCAGCAGTTTAACTTGGAACACTGAAGCTTTCTTT
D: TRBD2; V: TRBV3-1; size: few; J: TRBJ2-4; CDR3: CASSQDEALAGLAKNIQYF; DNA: TGTGCCAGCAGCCAAGATGAGGCCCTAGCGGGGCTAGCCAAAAACATTCAGTACTTC
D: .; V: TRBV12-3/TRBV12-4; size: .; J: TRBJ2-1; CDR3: CASSLSQGSYNEQFF; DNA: TGTGCCAGCAGTTTATCACAGGGCTCCTACAATGAGCAGTTCTTC